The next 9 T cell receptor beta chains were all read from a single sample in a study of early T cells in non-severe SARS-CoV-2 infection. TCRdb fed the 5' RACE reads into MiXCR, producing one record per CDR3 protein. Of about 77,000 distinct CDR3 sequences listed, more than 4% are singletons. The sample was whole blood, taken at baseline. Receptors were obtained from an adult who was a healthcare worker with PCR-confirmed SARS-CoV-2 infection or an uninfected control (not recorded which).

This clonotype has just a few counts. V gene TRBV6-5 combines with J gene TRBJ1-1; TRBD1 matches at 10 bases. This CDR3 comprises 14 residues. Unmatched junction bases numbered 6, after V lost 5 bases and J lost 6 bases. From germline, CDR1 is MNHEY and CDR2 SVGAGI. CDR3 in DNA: TGTGCCAGCAGTCCTTCGGGGACAGGGGCTGAAGCTTTCTTT. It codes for CASSPSGTGAEAFF.

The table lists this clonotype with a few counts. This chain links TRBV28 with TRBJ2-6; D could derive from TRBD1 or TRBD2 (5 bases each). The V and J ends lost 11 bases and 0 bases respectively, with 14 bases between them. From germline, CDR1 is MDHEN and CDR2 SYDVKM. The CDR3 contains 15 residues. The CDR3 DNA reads TGTGCCGGGGGAGCTTCGACCTCTGGGGCCAACGTCCTGACTTTC. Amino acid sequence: CAGGASTSGANVLTF. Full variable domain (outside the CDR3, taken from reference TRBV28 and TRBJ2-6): DVKVTQSSRYLVKRTGEKVFLECVQDMDHENMFWYRQDPGLGLRLIYFSYDVKMKEKGDIPEGYSVSREKKERFSLILESASTNQTSMYLCAGGASTSGANVLTFGAGSRLTVL.

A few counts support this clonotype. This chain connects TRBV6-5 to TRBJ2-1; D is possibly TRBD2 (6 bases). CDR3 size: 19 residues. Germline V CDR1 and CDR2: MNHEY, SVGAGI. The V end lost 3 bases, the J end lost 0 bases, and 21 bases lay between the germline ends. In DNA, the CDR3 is TGTGCCAGCAGTTATCGTTCCATGTCAAGCGGGTACTCCTACAATGAGCAGTTCTTC. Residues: CASSYRSMSSGYSYNEQFF.

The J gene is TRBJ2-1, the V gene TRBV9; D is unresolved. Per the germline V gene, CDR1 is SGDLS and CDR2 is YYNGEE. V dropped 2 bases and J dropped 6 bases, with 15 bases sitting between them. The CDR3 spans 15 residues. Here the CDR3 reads CASSVLEGVPNEQFF. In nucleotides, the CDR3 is TGTGCCAGCAGCGTCCTAGAAGGCGTTCCCAATGAGCAGTTCTTC.

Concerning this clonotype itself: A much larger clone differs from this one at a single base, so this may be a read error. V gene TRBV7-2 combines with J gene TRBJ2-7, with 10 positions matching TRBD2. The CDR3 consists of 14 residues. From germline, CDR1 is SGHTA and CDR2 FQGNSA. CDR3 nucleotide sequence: TGTGCCAACAGCTACACTAGCGGGGCCTACGAGCAGTACTTC. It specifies CANSYTSGAYEQYF.

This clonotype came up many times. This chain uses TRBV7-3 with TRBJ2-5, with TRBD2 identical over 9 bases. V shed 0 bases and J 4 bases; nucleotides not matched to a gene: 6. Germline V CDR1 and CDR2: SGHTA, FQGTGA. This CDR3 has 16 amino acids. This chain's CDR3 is CASSLTGTSLGETQYF. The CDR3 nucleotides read TGTGCCAGCAGCTTAACCGGGACTAGCCTAGGAGAGACCCAGTACTTC.

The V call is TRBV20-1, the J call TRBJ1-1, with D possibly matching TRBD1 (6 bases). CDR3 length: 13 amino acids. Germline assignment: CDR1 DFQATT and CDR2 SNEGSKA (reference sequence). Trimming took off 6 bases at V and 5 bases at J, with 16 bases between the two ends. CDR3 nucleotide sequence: TGCAGTGCGACCCGAGGGGGGAGGACTGAAGCTTTCTTT. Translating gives CSATRGGRTEAFF.

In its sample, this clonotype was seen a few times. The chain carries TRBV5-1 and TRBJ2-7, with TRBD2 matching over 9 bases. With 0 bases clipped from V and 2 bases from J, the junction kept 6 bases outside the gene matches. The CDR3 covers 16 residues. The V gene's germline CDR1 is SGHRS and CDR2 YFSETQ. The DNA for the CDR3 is TGCGCCAGCAGCTTGGGGCAGACTAGCGGTACCTACGAGCAGTACTTC. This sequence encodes CASSLGQTSGTYEQYF. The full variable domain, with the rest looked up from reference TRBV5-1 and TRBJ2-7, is KAGVTQTPRYLIKTRGQQVTLSCSPISGHRSVSWYQQTPGQGLQFLFEYFSETQRNKGNFPGRFSGRQFSNSRSEMNVSTLELGDSALYLCASSLGQTSGTYEQYFGPGTRLTVT.

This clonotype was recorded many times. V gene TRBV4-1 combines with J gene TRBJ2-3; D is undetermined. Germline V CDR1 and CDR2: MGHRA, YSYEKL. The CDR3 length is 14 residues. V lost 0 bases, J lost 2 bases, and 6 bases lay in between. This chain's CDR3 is CASSQDQNTDTQYF. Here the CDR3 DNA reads TGCGCCAGCAGCCAAGATCAGAACACAGATACGCAGTATTTT.